A single sample gave rise to the 17 T cell receptor beta chains below, sequenced in a study of blood T cell repertoires in COVID-19. Sequenced by immunoSEQ multiplex PCR; TCRdb stores in-frame clones only, minus some. Among about 240,000 clones, roughly 86% were seen once, and the ten largest hold 3.3%. The source material was PBMCs or T cells enriched from blood (not recorded which). These receptor sequences come from a woman aged 40 to 49 with acute COVID-19.

This sequence joins TRBV5-6 and TRBJ2-5, with D maybe TRBD1 (5 bases). The V end lost 2 bases, the J end lost 2 bases, and 13 bases lay between the germline ends. This CDR3 has 15 residues. Germline-derived CDR1 and CDR2 are SGHDT and YYEEEE. This CDR3 is CASSFQNQGQETQYF. The CDR3 coding sequence is TGTGCCAGCAGCTTCCAAAATCAGGGTCAAGAGACCCAGTACTTC.

The chain couples TRBV6-5 to TRBJ2-3, with 9 bases matching TRBD2. The CDR3 is made up of 15 amino acids. V trimming: 6 bases; J trimming: 0 bases; junction bases outside the gene matches: 4. Germline CDR1 and CDR2: MNHEY and SVGAGI. In nucleotides, the CDR3 is TGTGCCAGCAGCGTGGGACTAGCTAGCACAGATACGCAGTATTTT. Encoded protein: CASSVGLASTDTQYF.

This clone was observed a single time. This chain connects TRBV7-9 to TRBJ2-5, with D perhaps TRBD1 (5 bases). V lost 5 bases, J lost 5 bases, and 15 bases lay in between. The CDR3 spans 14 residues. Germline lookup yields CDR1 SEHNR and CDR2 FQNEAQ (reference sequence). The CDR3 bases are TGTGCCAGCAGCCGGCCGCAGGGCCCCGAGACCCAGTACTTC. It yields the protein CASSRPQGPETQYF.

The chain has TRBV19 and TRBJ2-5; 10 nucleotides agree with TRBD2. V dropped 4 bases and J dropped 5; count of bases not matched to a gene: 4. The CDR3 extends over 14 amino acids. Germline lookup yields CDR1 LNHDA and CDR2 SQIVND (reference sequence). The CDR3 nucleotides are TGTGCCAGTAGTAAAACTAGCGGGGTGGAGACCCAGTACTTC. Translating it yields CASSKTSGVETQYF. The full variable domain, completed using reference TRBV19 and TRBJ2-5, is DGGITQSPKYLFRKEGQNVTLSCEQNLNHDAMYWYRQDPGQGLRLIYYSQIVNDFQKGDIAEGYSVSREKKESFPLTVTSAQKNPTAFYLCASSKTSGVETQYFGPGTRLLVL.

This clone came up a few times. The V call is TRBV29-1, the J call TRBJ2-5, with TRBD1 identical over 9 bases. The CDR3 is made up of 12 amino acids. V shed 7 bases and J 7 bases; nucleotides not matched to a gene: 7. Germline V gene data show CDR1 as SQVTM and CDR2 as ANQGSEA. The CDR3 protein is CSAGQGLGTQYF. The CDR3 DNA sequence: TGCAGCGCCGGACAGGGGTTAGGGACCCAGTACTTC.

V gene TRBV10-2 combines with J gene TRBJ1-1; D remains unclear. V was trimmed by 2 bases and J by 6 bases, leaving 7 bases between them. Germline V lookup: CDR1 WSHSY, CDR2 SAAADI. The CDR3 covers 12 residues. Here the CDR3 DNA reads TGCGCCAGCAGTGAGGTGAGCTCTGAAGCTTTCTTT. This sequence encodes CASSEVSSEAFF.

This chain connects TRBV5-1 to TRBJ2-1; 7 positions agree with TRBD2. Germline V gene lookup returns CDR1 SGHRS and CDR2 YFSETQ. The CDR3 sequence is 18 residues long. V lost 1 base, J lost 0 bases, and 10 bases stayed unmatched. The CDR3 coding sequence is TGCGCCAGCAGCTTGTGGTTTAGCGGGTCGAGCTCCTACAATGAGCAGTTCTTC. This translates into CASSLWFSGSSSYNEQFF.

V usage is TRBV7-2 and J usage is TRBJ2-3, with 11 bases that match TRBD2. The germline CDR1 and CDR2 sequences are SGHTA and FQGNSA. V dropped 5 bases and J dropped 1; count of bases not matched to a gene: 11. There are 18 residues in the CDR3. CDR3 nucleotides: TGTGCCAGCAGCCTCCCCCCCGCGACTAGCGGGGGCACAGATACGCAGTATTTT. This translates into CASSLPPATSGGTDTQYF.

The chain uses TRBV7-3 and TRBJ2-1; 9 positions agree with TRBD2. The trim removed 5 bases at V and 9 bases at J, leaving 11 bases unmatched. Germline V gene sequence: CDR1 SGHTA, CDR2 FQGTGA. The CDR3 totals 15 residues. CDR3 nucleotides: TGTGCCAGCAGCCCAACGCGGGAGGGCCGTCGTGAGCAGTTCTTC. This sequence encodes CASSPTREGRREQFF.

The chain couples TRBV6-1 to TRBJ2-7; 7 nucleotides match TRBD2. V gave up 0 bases and J gave up 3 bases; unmatched junction bases: 8. From germline, CDR1 is MNHNS and CDR2 SASEGT. This CDR3 contains 16 residues. This CDR3 is CASSEAAASGLYEQYF. The CDR3 bases are TGTGCCAGCAGTGAAGCGGCGGCTAGCGGACTCTACGAGCAGTACTTC.

The chain has TRBV12-2 and TRBJ2-5; TRBD2, the table's D call, was not compared with the DNA. TRBV12-2 represents a pseudogene. This CDR3 region has 17 residues. CDR3 nucleotides: TGTGCAAGTCGCTTAGTTGGTAGCGGGAGGATCCAAGAGACCCAGTACTTC. Residues: CASRLVGSGRIQETQYF.

This clone has just a few counts. The V and J genes are TRBV3-1 (or the pseudogene TRBV3-2) and TRBJ1-2; D is ambiguous. The germline V gene encodes CDR1 LGHDT and CDR2 YNNKEL (reference sequence). Trimming cost V 1 base and J 7 bases, with 13 bases left between them. The CDR3 is made up of 14 amino acids. CDR3 amino acids: CASSQGPGGFGYTF. CDR3 nucleotide sequence: TGTGCCAGCAGCCAAGGGCCAGGCGGGTTTGGCTACACCTTC.

This clone was seen only a few times. The chain uses TRBV5-6 and TRBJ2-7; D is ambiguous. Trimming left V 0 bases short and J 3 bases short, with 7 bases between. This CDR3 comprises 13 residues. Germline CDR1 reads SGHDT; CDR2 reads YYEEEE. The CDR3 DNA is TGTGCCAGCAGCTTGGATTTTAGCTACGAGCAGTACTTC. This translates into CASSLDFSYEQYF. Drawing the rest from reference TRBV5-6 and TRBJ2-7, the complete variable domain is DAGVTQSPTHLIKTRGQQVTLRCSPKSGHDTVSWYQQALGQGPQFIFQYYEEEERQRGNFPDRFSGHQFPNYSSELNVNALLLGDSALYLCASSLDFSYEQYFGPGTRLTVT.

CDR3 loop: CASSLGGGPVIEQYF. In DNA form, the CDR3 reads TGTGCCAGCAGCTTAGGGGGGGGACCGGTAATTGAGCAGTATTTT. This sequence joins TRBV7-6 and TRBJ2-3, with TRBD2 matching 7 bases. The CDR3 totals 15 residues. The V segment lost 1 base and the J segment 11 bases; nucleotides outside the gene matches: 12. CDR1 and CDR2 (germline): SGHVS, FNYEAQ. The whole variable domain, filled in from reference TRBV7-6 and TRBJ2-3, reads GAGVSQSPRYKVTKRGQDVALRCDPISGHVSLYWYRQALGQGPEFLTYFNYEAQQDKSGLPNDRFSAERPEGSISTLTIQRTEQRDSAMYRCASSLGGGPVIEQYFGPGTRLTVL.

The genes are TRBV14 and TRBJ1-2, with D perhaps TRBD1 (6 bases). The ends were cut back, 1 base at V and 4 bases at J, with 13 bases in the middle. CDR3 length: 15 amino acids. The V gene's germline CDR1 is SGHDN and CDR2 FVKESK. The CDR3: CASSQGWTEVYGYTF. CDR3 DNA: TGTGCCAGCAGCCAAGGTTGGACAGAAGTCTATGGCTACACCTTC. The full variable domain, with the rest looked up from reference TRBV14 and TRBJ1-2, is EAGVTQFPSHSVIEKGQTVTLRCDPISGHDNLYWYRRVMGKEIKFLLHFVKESKQDESGMPNNRFLAERTGGTYSTLKVQPAELEDSGVYFCASSQGWTEVYGYTFGSGTRLTVV.

The chain combines TRBV3-1 (or the pseudogene TRBV3-2) with TRBJ1-2, with 7 bases aligning to TRBD1. The CDR3 spans 18 residues. Germline loops: CDR1 LGHDT, CDR2 YNNKEL (reference sequence). V shed 8 bases and J 6 bases; nucleotides not matched to a gene: 24. CDR3 DNA sequence: TGTGCCAGCGGGTGTGAAAGCTTTCAACAGGGGAATAAGAATGGCTACACCTTC. Translating it yields CASGCESFQQGNKNGYTF.

The chain uses TRBV6-2 or TRBV6-3 and TRBJ2-7; D gene unclear. This CDR3 region has 13 residues. Germline CDR1 MNHEY, CDR2 SVGEGT. Trimming took off 5 bases at V and 3 bases at J, with 11 bases between the two ends. The CDR3 protein is CASSAYPNYEQYF. The CDR3, as DNA: TGTGCCAGCAGTGCCTACCCGAACTACGAGCAGTACTTC.